What follows are 8 T cell receptor beta chains derived from one specimen sequenced in a study of blood T cell repertoires in COVID-19. This table comes from immunoSEQ multiplex PCR, and its TCRdb copy is limited to in-frame clones, with some not included. The sample includes under 200,000 clones, 84% seen only once; the top ten take roughly an eighth. Sequencing input: peripheral blood. The receptors originated from a man between 25 and 39 years old with active or convalescent COVID-19.

V and J are TRBV30 and TRBJ2-3; D is possibly TRBD2 (5 bases). CDR3 length: 13 residues. With 1 base removed from V and 0 bases from J, the gap between germline ends came to 5 bases. The V gene's germline CDR1 is GTSNPN and CDR2 SVGIG (reference sequence). CDR3 nucleotides: TGTGCCTGGAGTGGCGGGAGCACAGATACGCAGTATTTT. This encodes CAWSGGSTDTQYF.

This chain uses TRBV7-6 with TRBJ1-5; D is unresolved. CDR1 SGHVS and CDR2 FNYEAQ come from the germline V gene. The CDR3 runs to 13 residues. The germline V and J ends were trimmed by 2 bases and 7 bases, with 9 bases remaining between them. The CDR3 loop reads CASSLQERQPQHF. CDR3 DNA: TGTGCCAGCAGCTTACAGGAGCGGCAGCCCCAGCATTTT.

The chain is built from TRBV11-2 and TRBJ2-7, with D perhaps matching TRBD2 (6 bases). CDR3 length: 15 amino acids. Germline V gene sequence: CDR1 SGHAT, CDR2 FQNNGV. V gave up 1 base and J gave up 3 bases, with 13 bases separating them. The CDR3 here is CASSLAAGSFYEQYF. Here the CDR3 DNA reads TGTGCCAGCAGCTTAGCCGCGGGATCCTTCTACGAGCAGTACTTC.

V is TRBV6-6 and J is TRBJ2-5; 9 bases agree with TRBD2. CDR3 length equals 14 residues. Germline CDR1 reads MNHNY; CDR2 reads SVGAGI (reference sequence). J lost 4 bases, V lost 0 bases, and 0 bases had no gene match. CDR3 in DNA: TGTGCCAGCAGTTACTCGACTAGCGGAGAGACCCAGTACTTC. This encodes CASSYSTSGETQYF.

CDR3 DNA sequence: TGTGCCAGCAAGGAACCAGGGGGATACCAAGAGACCCAGTACTTC. As protein: CASKEPGGYQETQYF. The gene calls are TRBV6-6 and TRBJ2-5; 7 bases line up with TRBD1. Trimming took 7 bases from V and 0 from J; bases not matched to a gene: 8. Per the germline V gene, CDR1 is MNHNY and CDR2 is SVGAGI (reference sequence). This CDR3 spans 15 amino acids.

The chain links TRBV11-2 to TRBJ2-1; 10 nucleotides line up with TRBD2. Germline V CDR1 and CDR2: SGHAT, FQNNGV. V was pared by 4 bases and J by 8 bases, with 17 bases of the junction left unmatched. This CDR3 region has 18 residues. The CDR3 loop reads CASSSVNPLAGVTHEQFF. DNA for the CDR3: TGTGCCAGCAGCTCCGTGAATCCCCTAGCGGGAGTAACCCATGAGCAGTTCTTC. Full variable domain (rest looked up from reference TRBV11-2 and TRBJ2-1): EAGVAQSPRYKIIEKRQSVAFWCNPISGHATLYWYQQILGQGPKLLIQFQNNGVVDDSQLPKDRFSAERLKGVDSTLKIQPAKLEDSAVYLCASSSVNPLAGVTHEQFFGPGTRLTVL.

This clone was counted a few times. The J gene is TRBJ2-5, the V gene TRBV24-1, with a possible D match to TRBD1 (6 bases). With 4 bases removed from V and 2 bases from J, the gap between germline ends came to 13 bases. CDR1 and CDR2 from the germline V gene are KGHDR and SFDVKD. The CDR3 spans 15 residues. The CDR3 DNA sequence: TGTGCCACCAGTGACCAAGGACAGAATCAAGAGACCCAGTACTTC. Translated, it gives CATSDQGQNQETQYF.

This sequence joins TRBV11-1 and TRBJ2-5; tentatively, D is TRBD1 (5 bases). The V gene's germline CDR1 is SGHAT and CDR2 FQDESV (reference sequence). The CDR3 runs 15 residues. Trimming pared 6 bases from V and 3 bases from J, leaving 17 bases between. The CDR3 DNA sequence: TGTGCCAGCAGTTCGAGAAAGGGGTCGGAAGAGACCCAGTACTTC. Residues: CASSSRKGSEETQYF.